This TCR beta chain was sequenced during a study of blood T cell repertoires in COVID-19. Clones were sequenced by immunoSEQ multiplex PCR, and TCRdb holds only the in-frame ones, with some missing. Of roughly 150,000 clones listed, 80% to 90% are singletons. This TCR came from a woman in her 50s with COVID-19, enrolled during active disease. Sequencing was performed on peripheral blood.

The CDR3 DNA sequence: TGTGCCAGCAGCTTAGATGGGACAGGGAGCAATGAGCAGTTCTTC. Translated, it gives CASSLDGTGSNEQFF. This chain connects TRBV11-1 to TRBJ2-1; the match to TRBD1 covers 9 bases. CDR1 SGHAT and CDR2 FQDESV come from the germline V gene (reference sequence). The CDR3 runs 15 residues. J lost 6 bases, V lost 1 base, and 4 bases had no gene match.